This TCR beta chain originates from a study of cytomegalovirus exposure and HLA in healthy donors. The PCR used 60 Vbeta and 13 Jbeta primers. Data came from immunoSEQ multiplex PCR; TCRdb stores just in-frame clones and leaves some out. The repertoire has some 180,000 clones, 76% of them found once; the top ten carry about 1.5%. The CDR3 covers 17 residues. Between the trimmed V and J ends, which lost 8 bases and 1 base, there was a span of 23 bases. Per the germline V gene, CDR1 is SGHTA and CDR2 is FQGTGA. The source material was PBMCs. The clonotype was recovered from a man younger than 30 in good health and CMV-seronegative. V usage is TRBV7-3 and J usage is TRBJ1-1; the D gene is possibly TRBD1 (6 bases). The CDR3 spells CASARAGGPPANTEAFF. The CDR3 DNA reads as TGTGCCAGCGCCCGGGCGGGGGGGCCGCCGGCGAACACTGAAGCTTTCTTT.